Described below is a single TCR beta chain sequence and its context. The library came from three nested PCR rounds adapted from ARM-PCR protocols. TCRdb processed the multiplex PCR reads anew with MiXCR; each CDR3 protein has one entry. The sample records about 85,000 distinct CDR3 sequences, around 65% being singletons. This record comes from a study of tumor and adjacent non-tumor tissue in lung cancer. RNA was extracted from bulk tissue without any cell sorting. Chemotherapy-naive patients with new lung cancer underwent thoracic surgery in China, August–late 2014. This CDR3 comprises 13 residues. Germline V gene data show CDR1 as MDHEN and CDR2 as SYDVKM. V was cut by 1 base and J by 13 bases, with 16 bases left in between.

This chain joins TRBV28 and TRBJ1-2, with D perhaps matching TRBD1 (5 bases). The sequence was obtained from a man between 65 and 85 years old with non-small cell lung cancer. The sequenced sample was lung tumor tissue. CDR3 DNA: TGTGCCAGCAGTTTATCGGTCCGGTCAGGGACCACCTTC. Translating gives CASSLSVRSGTTF.